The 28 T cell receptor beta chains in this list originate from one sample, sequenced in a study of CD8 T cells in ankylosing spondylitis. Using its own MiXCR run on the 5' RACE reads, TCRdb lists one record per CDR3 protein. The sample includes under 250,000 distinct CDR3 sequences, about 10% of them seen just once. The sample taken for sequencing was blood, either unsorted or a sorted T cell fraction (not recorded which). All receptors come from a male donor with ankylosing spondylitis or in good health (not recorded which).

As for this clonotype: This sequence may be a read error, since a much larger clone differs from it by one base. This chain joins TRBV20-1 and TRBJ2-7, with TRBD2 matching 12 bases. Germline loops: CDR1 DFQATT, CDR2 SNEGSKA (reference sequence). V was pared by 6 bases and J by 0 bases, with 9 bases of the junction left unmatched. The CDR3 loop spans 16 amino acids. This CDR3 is CSAAGLAGHSSYEQYF. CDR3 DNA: TGCAGTGCCGCGGGACTAGCGGGCCATAGCTCCTACGAGCAGTACTTC.

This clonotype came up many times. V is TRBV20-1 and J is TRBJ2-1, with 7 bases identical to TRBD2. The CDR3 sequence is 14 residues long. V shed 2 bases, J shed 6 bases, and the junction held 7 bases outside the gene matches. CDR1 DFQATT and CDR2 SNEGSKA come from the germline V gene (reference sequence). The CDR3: CSARKASGINEQFF. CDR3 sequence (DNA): TGCAGTGCTAGAAAGGCTAGCGGCATCAATGAGCAGTTCTTC.

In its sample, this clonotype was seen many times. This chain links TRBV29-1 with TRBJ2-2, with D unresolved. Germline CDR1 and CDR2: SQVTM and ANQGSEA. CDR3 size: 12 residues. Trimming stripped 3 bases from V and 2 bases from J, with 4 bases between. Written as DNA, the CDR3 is TGCAGCGTTGATATTAACACCGGGGAGCTGTTTTTT. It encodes CSVDINTGELFF.

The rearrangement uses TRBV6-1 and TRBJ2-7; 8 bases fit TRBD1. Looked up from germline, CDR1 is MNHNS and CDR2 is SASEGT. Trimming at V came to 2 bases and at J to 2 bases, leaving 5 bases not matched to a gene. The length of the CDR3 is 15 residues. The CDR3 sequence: CASSESQGAPYEQYF. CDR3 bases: TGTGCCAGCAGTGAAAGTCAGGGGGCCCCCTACGAGCAGTACTTC.

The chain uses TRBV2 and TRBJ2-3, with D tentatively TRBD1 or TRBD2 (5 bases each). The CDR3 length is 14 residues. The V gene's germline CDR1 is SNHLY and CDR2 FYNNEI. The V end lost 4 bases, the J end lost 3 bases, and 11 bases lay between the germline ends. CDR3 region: CASSAERGTDTQYF. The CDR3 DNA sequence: TGTGCCAGCAGTGCTGAGAGGGGAACAGATACGCAGTATTTT.

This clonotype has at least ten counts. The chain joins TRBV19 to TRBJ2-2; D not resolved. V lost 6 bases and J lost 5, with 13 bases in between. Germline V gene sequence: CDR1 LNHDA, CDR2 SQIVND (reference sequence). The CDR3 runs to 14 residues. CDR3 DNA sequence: TGTGCCAGTAGCCACCGGGTAAAGACCGGGGAGCTGTTTTTT. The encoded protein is CASSHRVKTGELFF.

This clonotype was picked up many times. The CDR3 reads CASRTSGAYNEQFF. DNA for the CDR3: TGTGCCAGCAGGACTAGCGGAGCCTACAATGAGCAGTTCTTC. The V gene is TRBV6-1, the J gene TRBJ2-1, with 9 bases matching TRBD2. From germline, CDR1 is MNHNS and CDR2 SASEGT. The J segment lost 2 bases and the V segment lost 6 bases, leaving 2 bases of the junction unmatched. The CDR3 is made up of 14 amino acids.

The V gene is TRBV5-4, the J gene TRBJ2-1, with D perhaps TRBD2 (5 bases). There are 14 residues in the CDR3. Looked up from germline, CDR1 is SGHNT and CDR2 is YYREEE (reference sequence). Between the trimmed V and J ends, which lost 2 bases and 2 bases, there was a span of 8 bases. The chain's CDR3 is CASSLRETYNEQFF. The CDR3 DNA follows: TGTGCCAGCAGCTTACGGGAAACCTACAATGAGCAGTTCTTC.

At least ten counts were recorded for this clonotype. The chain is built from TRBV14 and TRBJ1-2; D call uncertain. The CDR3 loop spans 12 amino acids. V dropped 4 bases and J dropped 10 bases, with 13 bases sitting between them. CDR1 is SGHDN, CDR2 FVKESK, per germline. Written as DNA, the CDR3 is TGTGCCAGCAGCCTCACGAACACTGACTACACCTTC. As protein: CASSLTNTDYTF.

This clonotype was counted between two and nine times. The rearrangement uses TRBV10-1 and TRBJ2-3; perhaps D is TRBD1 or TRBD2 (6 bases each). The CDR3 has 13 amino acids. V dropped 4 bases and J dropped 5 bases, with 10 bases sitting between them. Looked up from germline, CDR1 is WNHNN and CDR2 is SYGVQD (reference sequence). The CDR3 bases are TGCGCCAGCAGTGTGGGGGGACAAGATACGCAGTATTTT. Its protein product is CASSVGGQDTQYF.

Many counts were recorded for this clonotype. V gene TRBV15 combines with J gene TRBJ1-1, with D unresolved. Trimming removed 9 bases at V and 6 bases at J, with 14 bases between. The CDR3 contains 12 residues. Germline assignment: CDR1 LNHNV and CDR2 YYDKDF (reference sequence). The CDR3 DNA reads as TGTGCCACAGCCCGGGTAACGGCTGAAGCTTTCTTT. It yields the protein CATARVTAEAFF.

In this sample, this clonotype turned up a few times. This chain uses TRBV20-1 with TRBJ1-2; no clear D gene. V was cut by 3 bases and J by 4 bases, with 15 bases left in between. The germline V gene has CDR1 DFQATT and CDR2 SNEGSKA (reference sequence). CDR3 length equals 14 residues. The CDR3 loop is CSASPGVTSYGYTF. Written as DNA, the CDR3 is TGCAGTGCTAGCCCCGGGGTTACTAGCTATGGCTACACCTTC.

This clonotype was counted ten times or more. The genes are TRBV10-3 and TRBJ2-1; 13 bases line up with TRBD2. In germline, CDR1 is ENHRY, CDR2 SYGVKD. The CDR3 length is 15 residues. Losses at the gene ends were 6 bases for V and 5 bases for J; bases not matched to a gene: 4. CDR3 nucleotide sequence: TGTGCCATCAGCGTCGGGACTAGCGGGGACAATGAGCAGTTCTTC. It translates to CAISVGTSGDNEQFF.

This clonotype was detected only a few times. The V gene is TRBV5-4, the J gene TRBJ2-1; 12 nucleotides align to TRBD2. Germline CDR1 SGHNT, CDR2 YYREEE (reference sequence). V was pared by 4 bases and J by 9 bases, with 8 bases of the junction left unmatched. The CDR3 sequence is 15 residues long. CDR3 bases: TGTGCCAGCAGCCCAGGACTAGCGGGAAACACTGAGCAGTTCTTC. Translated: CASSPGLAGNTEQFF.

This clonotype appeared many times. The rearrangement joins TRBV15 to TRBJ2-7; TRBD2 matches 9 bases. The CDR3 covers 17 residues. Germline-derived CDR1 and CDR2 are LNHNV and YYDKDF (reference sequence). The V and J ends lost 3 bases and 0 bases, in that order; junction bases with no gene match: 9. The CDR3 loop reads CATSSAHERGASYEQYF. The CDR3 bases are TGTGCCACCAGCAGTGCCCACGAGCGGGGGGCCTCCTACGAGCAGTACTTC.

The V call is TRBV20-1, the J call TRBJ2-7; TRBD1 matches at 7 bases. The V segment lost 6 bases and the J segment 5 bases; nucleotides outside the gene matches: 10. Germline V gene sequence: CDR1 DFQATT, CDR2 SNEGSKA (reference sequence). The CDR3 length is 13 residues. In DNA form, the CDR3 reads TGCAGTGCCTCACAGGGGAATAGGAACGAGCAGTACTTC. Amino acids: CSASQGNRNEQYF.

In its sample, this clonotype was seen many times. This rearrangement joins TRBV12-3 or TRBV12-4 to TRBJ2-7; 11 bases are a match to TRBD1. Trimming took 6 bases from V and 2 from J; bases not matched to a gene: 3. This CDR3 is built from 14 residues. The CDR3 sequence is CASRSGQGAYEQYF. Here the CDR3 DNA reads TGTGCCAGCAGGTCGGGACAGGGGGCCTACGAGCAGTACTTC.

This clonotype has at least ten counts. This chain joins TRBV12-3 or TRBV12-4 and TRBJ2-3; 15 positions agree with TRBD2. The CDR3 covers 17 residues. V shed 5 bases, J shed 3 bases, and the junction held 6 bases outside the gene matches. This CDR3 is CASSPGTSGGFTDTQYF. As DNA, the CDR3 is TGTGCCAGCAGTCCCGGGACTAGCGGGGGGTTTACAGATACGCAGTATTTT.

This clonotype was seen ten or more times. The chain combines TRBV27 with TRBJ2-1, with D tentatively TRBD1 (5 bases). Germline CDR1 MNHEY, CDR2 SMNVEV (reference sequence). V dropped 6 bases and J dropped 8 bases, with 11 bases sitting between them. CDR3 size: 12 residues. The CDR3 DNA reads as TGTGCCAGCAGCCTAATAGGGGATGAGCAGTTCTTC. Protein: CASSLIGDEQFF.

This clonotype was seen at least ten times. The CDR3 region has the DNA TGTGCCAGCAGCTGGACAGGGATGGATGCAGATACGCAGTATTTT. It codes for CASSWTGMDADTQYF. The J gene is TRBJ2-3, the V gene TRBV5-4, with TRBD1 matching 8 bases. Unmatched junction bases numbered 7, after V lost 3 bases and J lost 4 bases. Germline V gene data show CDR1 as SGHNT and CDR2 as YYREEE (reference sequence). This CDR3 is built from 15 residues.

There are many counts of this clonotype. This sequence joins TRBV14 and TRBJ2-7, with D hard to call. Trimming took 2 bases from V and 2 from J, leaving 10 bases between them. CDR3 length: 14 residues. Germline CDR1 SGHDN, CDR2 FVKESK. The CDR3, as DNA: TGTGCCAGCAGCCAACTGGAGTACGCCTACGAGCAGTACTTC. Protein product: CASSQLEYAYEQYF.

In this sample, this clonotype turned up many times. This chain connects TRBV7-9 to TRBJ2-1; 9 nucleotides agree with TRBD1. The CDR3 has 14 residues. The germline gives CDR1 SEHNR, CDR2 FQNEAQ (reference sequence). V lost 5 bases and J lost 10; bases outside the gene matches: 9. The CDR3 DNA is TGTGCCAGCAGCGTAAGACAGGGGGGAGAGGAGCAGTTCTTC. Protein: CASSVRQGGEEQFF.

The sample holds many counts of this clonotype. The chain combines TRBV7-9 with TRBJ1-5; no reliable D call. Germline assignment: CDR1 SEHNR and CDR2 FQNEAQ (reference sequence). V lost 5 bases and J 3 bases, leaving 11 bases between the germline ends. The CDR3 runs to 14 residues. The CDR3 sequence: CASSLPGYNQPQHF. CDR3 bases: TGTGCCAGCAGCCTTCCTGGGTACAATCAGCCCCAGCATTTT.

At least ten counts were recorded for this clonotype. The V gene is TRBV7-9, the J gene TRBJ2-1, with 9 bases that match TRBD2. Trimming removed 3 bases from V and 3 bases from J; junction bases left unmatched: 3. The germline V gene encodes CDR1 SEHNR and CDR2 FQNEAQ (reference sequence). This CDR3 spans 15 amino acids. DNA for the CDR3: TGTGCCAGCAGCTTCGGGCGGGAGGGCTACAATGAGCAGTTCTTC. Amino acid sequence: CASSFGREGYNEQFF.

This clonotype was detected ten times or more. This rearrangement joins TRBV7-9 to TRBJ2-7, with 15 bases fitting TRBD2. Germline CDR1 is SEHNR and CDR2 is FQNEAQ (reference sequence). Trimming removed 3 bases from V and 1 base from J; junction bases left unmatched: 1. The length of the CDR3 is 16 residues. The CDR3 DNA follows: TGTGCCAGCAGCTTCGGGACTAGCGGGGGGTCCTACGAGCAGTACTTC. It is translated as CASSFGTSGGSYEQYF.

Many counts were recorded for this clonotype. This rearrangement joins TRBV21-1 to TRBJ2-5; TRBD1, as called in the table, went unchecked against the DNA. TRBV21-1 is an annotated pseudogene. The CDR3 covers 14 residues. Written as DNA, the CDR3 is TGTGCCAGCAGCCTCCCGAAGACAGGCGAGACCCAGTACTTC. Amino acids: CASSLPKTGETQYF.

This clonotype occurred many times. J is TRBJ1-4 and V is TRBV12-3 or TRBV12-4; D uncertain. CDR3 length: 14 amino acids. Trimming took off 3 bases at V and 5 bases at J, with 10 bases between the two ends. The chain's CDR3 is CASSFRTVNEKLFF. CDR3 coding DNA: TGTGCCAGCAGTTTTCGGACGGTGAATGAAAAACTGTTTTTT.

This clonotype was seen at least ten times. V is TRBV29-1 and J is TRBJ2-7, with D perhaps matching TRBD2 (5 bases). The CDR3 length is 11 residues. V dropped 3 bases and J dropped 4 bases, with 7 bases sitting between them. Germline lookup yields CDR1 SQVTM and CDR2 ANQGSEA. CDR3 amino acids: CSVERGYEQYF. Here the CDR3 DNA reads TGCAGCGTTGAGAGAGGGTACGAGCAGTACTTC.